This T cell receptor (beta chain) was sequenced in a study of control samples from healthy donors and cancer patients. The protocol was immunoSEQ multiplex PCR, while the TCRdb copy is restricted to in-frame clones and leaves out a portion. The table has 120,000 or so clones, around 93% seen once. V lost 0 bases to trimming and J lost 0 bases; unmatched junction nucleotides: 1. CDR3 size: 15 residues. Germline values: CDR1 MNHEY, CDR2 SVGAGI. Source material: blood. The chain carries TRBV6-5 and TRBJ2-7; 8 nucleotides line up with TRBD1. This sequence originates from a man aged 18 to 35 in good health. CDR3 sequence reads: CASSYSGQGSYEQYF. The CDR3, as DNA: TGTGCCAGCAGTTACTCCGGACAGGGCTCCTACGAGCAGTACTTC.